A single sample is the source of the 15 T cell receptor beta chains below, sequenced in a study of identical twins. In TCRdb, the 5' RACE reads were re-called with MiXCR into one record per CDR3 protein. The sample includes 1.5 million to 2 million distinct CDR3 sequences, about 31% seen only once; the top ten take around 0.3%. Specimen: cord blood. All receptors come from a newborn girl in good health.

The J gene is TRBJ1-6, the V gene TRBV5-6; D is ambiguous. This CDR3 contains 12 residues. Trimming took off 2 bases at V and 8 bases at J, with 5 bases between the two ends. Per the germline V gene, CDR1 is SGHDT and CDR2 is YYEEEE. The CDR3 coding sequence is TGTGCCAGCAGCTTTCTGTATTCACCCCTCCACTTT. Translated: CASSFLYSPLHF. Complete variable domain (other parts from reference TRBV5-6 and TRBJ1-6): DAGVTQSPTHLIKTRGQQVTLRCSPKSGHDTVSWYQQALGQGPQFIFQYYEEEERQRGNFPDRFSGHQFPNYSSELNVNALLLGDSALYLCASSFLYSPLHFGNGTRLTVT.

This clonotype was seen only a few times. This chain links TRBV12-3 or TRBV12-4 with TRBJ2-5; 8 nucleotides align to TRBD2. The CDR3 sequence is 15 residues long. Trimming cost V 6 bases and J 4 bases; bases outside gene matches: 10. CDR3 in amino acids: CASSPGTSMRETQYF. CDR3 in DNA: TGTGCCAGCAGCCCCGGGACTAGTATGAGAGAGACCCAGTACTTC.

J is TRBJ1-1 and V is TRBV11-2; D not resolved. The CDR3 loop spans 14 amino acids. Trimming left V 2 bases short and J 7 bases short, with 14 bases between. Germline V lookup: CDR1 SGHAT, CDR2 FQNNGV. CDR3 residues: CASSLFSARIEAFF. The CDR3 DNA follows: TGTGCCAGCAGCTTATTCAGTGCGAGAATTGAAGCTTTCTTT.

The chain joins TRBV27 to TRBJ1-1; the D gene is possibly TRBD1 (6 bases). The CDR3 totals 16 residues. V dropped 7 bases and J dropped 1 base, with 19 bases sitting between them. Per the germline V gene, CDR1 is MNHEY and CDR2 is SMNVEV (reference sequence). This CDR3 reads CASNSGGAEGNTEAFF. For the CDR3, the DNA is TGTGCCAGCAACAGTGGGGGGGCCGAAGGGAACACTGAAGCTTTCTTT.

This clonotype was found a few times. The CDR3 spells CASSPRLGLTYEQYF. The CDR3 nucleotides read TGTGCCAGCAGTCCCCGGCTGGGGCTAACCTACGAGCAGTACTTC. The genes are TRBV6-1 and TRBJ2-7; the D gene is possibly TRBD1 (5 bases). The CDR3 has 15 amino acids. CDR1 and CDR2 from the germline V gene are MNHNS and SASEGT. Between the trimmed V and J ends, which lost 5 bases and 2 bases, there was a span of 16 bases.

At least ten counts were recorded for this clonotype. V and J are TRBV27 and TRBJ1-2; maybe TRBD1 (6 bases). V lost 2 bases and J 4 bases, leaving 11 bases between the germline ends. The CDR3 has 14 amino acids. Germline V gene sequence: CDR1 MNHEY, CDR2 SMNVEV (reference sequence). CDR3 nucleotides: TGTGCCAGCAGTTTAGGGGGCGCGTCCTATGGCTACACCTTC. It yields the protein CASSLGGASYGYTF.

A few counts support this clonotype. The chain has TRBV4-1 and TRBJ2-1; a possible D gene is TRBD1 (6 bases). Trimming stripped 1 base from V and 2 bases from J, with 6 bases between. The CDR3 extends over 14 amino acids. Germline-derived CDR1 and CDR2 are MGHRA and YSYEKL. CDR3 sequence: CASSQGDTYNEQFF. In DNA, the CDR3 is TGCGCCAGCAGCCAAGGGGACACCTACAATGAGCAGTTCTTC.

This clonotype has just one count. A read error may produce the germline difference seen at one junction end. The rearrangement joins TRBV4-2 to TRBJ2-1; tentative D call: TRBD2 (5 bases). The CDR3 contains 14 residues. CDR1 and CDR2 from the germline V gene are LGHNA and YNFKEQ. The CDR3 coding sequence is TGTGTCAGCAGGCAAAGAACTAGCTACAATGAGCAGTTCTTC. It translates to CVSRQRTSYNEQFF.

The rearrangement links TRBV7-2 to TRBJ1-2, with D unresolved. Trimming took 2 bases from V and 6 from J, leaving 13 bases between them. This CDR3 spans 14 amino acids. Germline CDR1 SGHTA, CDR2 FQGNSA. CDR3 loop: CASSLSRPWDGYTF. DNA for the CDR3: TGTGCCAGCAGCTTAAGCAGGCCCTGGGATGGCTACACCTTC.

V usage is TRBV29-1 and J usage is TRBJ1-2; a weak D match, TRBD1 (5 bases). This CDR3 region has 16 residues. CDR1 and CDR2 (germline): SQVTM, ANQGSEA. Trimming stripped 5 bases from V and 1 base from J, with 20 bases between. CDR3 coding DNA: TGCAGCGTTTCCCGGGGCGGCTTCGCAGATAACTATGGCTACACCTTC. It specifies CSVSRGGFADNYGYTF.

The rearrangement joins TRBV19 to TRBJ1-2; 7 bases map to TRBD1. Looked up from germline, CDR1 is LNHDA and CDR2 is SQIVND (reference sequence). The trim removed 6 bases at V and 6 bases at J, leaving 10 bases unmatched. The CDR3 has 14 amino acids. The CDR3 is CASSSRRGGNGYTF. The CDR3 nucleotides are TGTGCCAGTAGCTCCCGAAGAGGGGGCAATGGCTACACCTTC.

This rearrangement joins TRBV4-2 to TRBJ2-3; D possibly uses TRBD1 or TRBD2 (5 bases each). CDR3 length equals 11 residues. The V end was cut by 0 bases, the J end by 10 bases, with 5 bases between. Germline loops: CDR1 LGHNA, CDR2 YNFKEQ. The CDR3 spells CASSQEGPQYF. The CDR3 DNA follows: TGTGCCAGCAGCCAAGAGGGACCGCAGTATTTT.

The chain carries TRBV9 and TRBJ2-5; D is perhaps TRBD2 (5 bases). Trimming stripped 2 bases from V and 5 bases from J, with 10 bases between. The CDR3 extends over 13 amino acids. Germline loops: CDR1 SGDLS, CDR2 YYNGEE. CDR3 bases: TGTGCCAGCAGCGTGGGAGTGAGGGAGACCCAGTACTTC. This gives the protein CASSVGVRETQYF.

This clonotype has more than one count but fewer than ten. This chain uses TRBV20-1 with TRBJ1-5; tentatively, D is TRBD1 (6 bases). V was pared by 0 bases and J by 2 bases, with 14 bases between. The length of the CDR3 is 16 residues. The germline gives CDR1 DFQATT, CDR2 SNEGSKA (reference sequence). Written as DNA, the CDR3 is TGCAGTGCTAGAGACGCCAGCAGACAGGGCAATCAGCCCCAGCATTTT. Protein: CSARDASRQGNQPQHF.

About this clonotype: The junction shows a germline mismatch at one end, possibly a read error. The chain joins TRBV20-1 to TRBJ2-5; D call uncertain. The CDR3 runs to 10 residues. Germline CDR1 is DFQATT and CDR2 is SNEGSKA (reference sequence). CDR3 protein: CSASQETRYF. CDR3 DNA: TGCAGTGCTAGCCAGGAGACCCGGTACTTC.